Sequencing of this T cell receptor (beta chain) was carried out in a study of vaccination and CD4 T cells after COVID-19. Study as a whole: Diagnosis preceded the drawing of post-COVID samples by a median about 100 days (range 35 to 161). Spike peptides, overlapping and drawn from SARS-CoV-2, HCoV-NL63, HCoV-OC43 and HCoV-229E, were used to stimulate cells.

Once obtained from cultured CD4+ T cells, the DNA was sequenced using the Oncomine TCR Beta short-read assay. The authors extracted genomic DNA from cultured CD4+ T cells. TCRdb called the PCR reads again in MiXCR, with one record for every CDR3 protein. The data contain approximately 9,600 distinct CDR3 sequences, about 33% of them singletons. The germline V gene encodes CDR1 LNHNV and CDR2 YYDKDF (reference sequence). V lost 8 bases to trimming and J lost 3 bases, with 12 bases between them. This CDR3 has 13 amino acids. The treatment denotes: approximately nine-day PBMC culture with coronavirus spike peptide pools or control peptides (ViraFEST assay). Expansion of antigen-specific T cells with peptide pools by ViraFEST preceded sequencing of TCRs. This clonotype was detected a few times. Antigen specificity is unknown.

The chain links TRBV15 to TRBJ2-3; tentatively, D is TRBD2 (5 bases). The source was CD4+ T cells from blood, cultured in vitro, collected after SARS-CoV-2 vaccination. This receptor was taken from a human donor who had recovered from COVID-19. The CDR3 region is CATGMGVTDTQYF. The CDR3 nucleotides are TGTGCCACCGGAATGGGAGTAACAGATACGCAGTATTTT.